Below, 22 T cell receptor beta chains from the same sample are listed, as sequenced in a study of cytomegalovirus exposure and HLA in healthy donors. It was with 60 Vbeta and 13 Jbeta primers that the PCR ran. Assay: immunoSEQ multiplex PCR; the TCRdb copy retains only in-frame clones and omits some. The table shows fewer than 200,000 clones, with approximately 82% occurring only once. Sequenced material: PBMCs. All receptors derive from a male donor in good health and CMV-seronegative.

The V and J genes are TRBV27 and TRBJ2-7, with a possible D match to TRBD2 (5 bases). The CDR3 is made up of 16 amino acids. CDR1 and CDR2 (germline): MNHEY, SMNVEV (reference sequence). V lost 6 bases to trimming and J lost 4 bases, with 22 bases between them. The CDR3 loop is CASRTTTSSPSYEQYF. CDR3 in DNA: TGTGCCAGCAGAACGACCACTAGTAGTCCTTCTTACGAGCAGTACTTC.

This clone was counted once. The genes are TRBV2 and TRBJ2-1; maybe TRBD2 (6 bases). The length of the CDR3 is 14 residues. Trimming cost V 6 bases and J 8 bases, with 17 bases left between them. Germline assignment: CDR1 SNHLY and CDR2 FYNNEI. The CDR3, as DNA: TGTGCCAGCAGGGCTACAGGACTACTGGATGAGCAGTTCTTC. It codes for CASRATGLLDEQFF. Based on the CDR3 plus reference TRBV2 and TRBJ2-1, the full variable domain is EPEVTQTPSHQVTQMGQEVILRCVPISNHLYFYWYRQILGQKVEFLVSFYNNEISEKSEIFDDQFSVERPDGSNFTLKIRSTKLEDSAMYFCASRATGLLDEQFFGPGTRLTVL.

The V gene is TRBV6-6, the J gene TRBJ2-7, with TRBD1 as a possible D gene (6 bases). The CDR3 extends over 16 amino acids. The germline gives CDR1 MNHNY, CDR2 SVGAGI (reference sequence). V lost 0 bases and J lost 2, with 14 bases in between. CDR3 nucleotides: TGTGCCAGCAGTTACTCGGGTTATGGGGGCCCCTACGAGCAGTACTTC. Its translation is CASSYSGYGGPYEQYF.

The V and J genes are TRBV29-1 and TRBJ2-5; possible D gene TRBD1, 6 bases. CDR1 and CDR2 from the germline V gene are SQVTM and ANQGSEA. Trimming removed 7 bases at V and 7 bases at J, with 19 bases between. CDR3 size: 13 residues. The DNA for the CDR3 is TGCAGCGGTCTCTTTACAGGGCCTCCGACCCAGTACTTC. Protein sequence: CSGLFTGPPTQYF. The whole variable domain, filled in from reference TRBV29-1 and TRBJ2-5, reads SAVISQKPSRDICQRGTSLTIQCQVDSQVTMMFWYRQQPGQSLTLIATANQGSEATYESGFVIDKFPISRPNLTFSTLTVSNMSPEDSSIYLCSGLFTGPPTQYFGPGTRLLVL.

CDR3 sequence reads: CASSLAPGTEAFF. CDR3 in DNA: TGTGCCAGCAGCTTGGCCCCCGGGACTGAAGCTTTCTTT. The gene calls are TRBV5-5 and TRBJ1-1, with D unresolved. CDR3 length equals 13 residues. Germline-derived CDR1 and CDR2 are SGHKS and YYEKEE (reference sequence). V lost 0 bases and J 5 bases, leaving 8 bases between the germline ends.

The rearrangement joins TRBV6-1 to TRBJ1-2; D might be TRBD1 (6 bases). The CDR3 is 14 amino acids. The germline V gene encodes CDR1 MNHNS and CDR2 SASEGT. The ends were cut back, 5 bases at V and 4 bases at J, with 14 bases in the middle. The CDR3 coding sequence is TGTGCCAGCAGTTTCCTAGGGGGATCCTATGGCTACACCTTC. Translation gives CASSFLGGSYGYTF.

DNA of the CDR3: TGTGCCATCACCAGGACTAGCGGCACCGGGGAGCTGTTTTTT. This codes for CAITRTSGTGELFF. The chain carries TRBV10-3 and TRBJ2-2, with 10 bases lining up with TRBD2. CDR3 size: 14 residues. V was pared by 7 bases and J by 4 bases, with 3 bases of the junction left unmatched. Germline values: CDR1 ENHRY, CDR2 SYGVKD.

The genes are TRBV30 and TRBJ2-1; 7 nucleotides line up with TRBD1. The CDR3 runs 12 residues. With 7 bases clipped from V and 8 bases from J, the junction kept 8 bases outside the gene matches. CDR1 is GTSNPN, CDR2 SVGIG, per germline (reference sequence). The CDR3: CALRQGSYEQFF. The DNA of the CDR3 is TGTGCCTTAAGACAGGGAAGTTATGAGCAGTTCTTC.

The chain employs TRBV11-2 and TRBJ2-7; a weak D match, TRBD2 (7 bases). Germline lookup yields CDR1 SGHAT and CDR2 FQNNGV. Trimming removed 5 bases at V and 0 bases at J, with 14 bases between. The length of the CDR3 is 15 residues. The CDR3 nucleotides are TGTGCCAGCAGCCAAGGCGGGGGCTACTCCTACGAGCAGTACTTC. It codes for CASSQGGGYSYEQYF.

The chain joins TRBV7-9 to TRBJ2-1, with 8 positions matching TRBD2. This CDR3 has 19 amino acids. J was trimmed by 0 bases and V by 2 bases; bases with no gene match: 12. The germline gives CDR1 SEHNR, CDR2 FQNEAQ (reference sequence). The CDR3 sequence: CASSLRSASGTSSYNEQFF. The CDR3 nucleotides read TGTGCCAGCAGCTTACGATCGGCGTCGGGGACTAGCTCCTACAATGAGCAGTTCTTC.

CDR3 protein: CASSYGGLSYNEQFF. The CDR3 coding sequence is TGTGCCAGCAGTTACGGAGGGTTATCCTACAATGAGCAGTTCTTC. This chain uses TRBV6-5 with TRBJ2-1; D might be TRBD2 (6 bases). Germline V gives CDR1 MNHEY, CDR2 SVGAGI. V lost 2 bases to trimming and J lost 1 base, with 9 bases between them. CDR3 length: 15 residues.

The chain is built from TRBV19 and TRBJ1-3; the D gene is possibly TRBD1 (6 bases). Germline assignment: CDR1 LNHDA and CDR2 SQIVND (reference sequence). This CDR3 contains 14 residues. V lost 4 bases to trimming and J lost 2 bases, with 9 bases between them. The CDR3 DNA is TGTGCCAGTAGTACAACAGGGACTGGAAACACCATATATTTT. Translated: CASSTTGTGNTIYF.

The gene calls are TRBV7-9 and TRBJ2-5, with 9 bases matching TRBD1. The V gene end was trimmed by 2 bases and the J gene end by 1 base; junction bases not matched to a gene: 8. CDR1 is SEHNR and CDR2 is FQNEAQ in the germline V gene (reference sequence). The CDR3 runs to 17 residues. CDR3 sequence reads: CASSLRNRGRSQETQYF. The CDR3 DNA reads TGTGCCAGCAGCTTAAGGAACAGGGGGCGATCCCAAGAGACCCAGTACTTC.

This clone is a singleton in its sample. CDR3 amino acids: CASSQGQFSGEETQYF. CDR3 nucleotide sequence: TGTGCCAGCAGCCAAGGACAGTTTTCGGGGGAAGAGACCCAGTACTTC. The chain recombines TRBV4-2 with TRBJ2-5, with TRBD2 as a possible D gene (6 bases). Per germline, CDR1 LGHNA and CDR2 YNFKEQ. V dropped 1 base and J dropped 3 bases, with 15 bases sitting between them. The CDR3 extends over 16 amino acids.

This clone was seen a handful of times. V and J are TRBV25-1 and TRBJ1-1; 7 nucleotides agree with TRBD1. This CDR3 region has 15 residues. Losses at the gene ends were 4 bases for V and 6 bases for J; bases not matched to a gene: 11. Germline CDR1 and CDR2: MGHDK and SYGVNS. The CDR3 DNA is TGTGCCAGCAGTGCCACAGACAGGGTGGGATCTGAAGCTTTCTTT. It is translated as CASSATDRVGSEAFF.

CDR3 coding DNA: TGCGCCAGCAGCCAGCTTATAGGGGTTGGAGCGAACACTGAAGCTTTCTTT. It yields the protein CASSQLIGVGANTEAFF. V is TRBV5-1 and J is TRBJ1-1; perhaps TRBD1 as D (5 bases). The CDR3 loop spans 17 amino acids. Per germline, CDR1 SGHRS and CDR2 YFSETQ. Between the trimmed V and J ends, which lost 4 bases and 1 base, there was a span of 20 bases.

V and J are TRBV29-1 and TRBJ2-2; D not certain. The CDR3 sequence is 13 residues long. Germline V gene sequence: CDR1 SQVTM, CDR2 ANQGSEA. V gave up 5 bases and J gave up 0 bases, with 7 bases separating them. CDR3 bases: TGCAGCGTTTTGGGCCCGAACACCGGGGAGCTGTTTTTT. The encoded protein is CSVLGPNTGELFF.

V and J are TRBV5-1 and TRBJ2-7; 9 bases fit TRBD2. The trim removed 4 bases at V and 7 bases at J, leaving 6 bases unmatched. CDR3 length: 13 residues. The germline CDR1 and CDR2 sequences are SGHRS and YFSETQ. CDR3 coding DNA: TGCGCCAGCAGCACAGGACTAGCGAGAGAGCAGTACTTC. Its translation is CASSTGLAREQYF. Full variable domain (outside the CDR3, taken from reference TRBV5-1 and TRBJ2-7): KAGVTQTPRYLIKTRGQQVTLSCSPISGHRSVSWYQQTPGQGLQFLFEYFSETQRNKGNFPGRFSGRQFSNSRSEMNVSTLELGDSALYLCASSTGLAREQYFGPGTRLTVT.

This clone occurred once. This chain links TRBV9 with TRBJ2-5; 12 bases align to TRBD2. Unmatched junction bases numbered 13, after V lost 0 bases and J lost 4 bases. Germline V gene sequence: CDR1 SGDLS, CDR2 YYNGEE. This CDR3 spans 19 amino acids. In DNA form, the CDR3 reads TGTGCCAGCAGCGTAGGCCGCGGCGGACTAGCGGGGCGGGGAGAGACCCAGTACTTC. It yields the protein CASSVGRGGLAGRGETQYF. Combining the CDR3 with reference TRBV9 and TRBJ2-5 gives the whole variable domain DSGVTQTPKHLITATGQRVTLRCSPRSGDLSVYWYQQSLDQGLQFLIQYYNGEERAKGNILERFSAQQFPDLHSELNLSSLELGDSALYFCASSVGRGGLAGRGETQYFGPGTRLLVL.

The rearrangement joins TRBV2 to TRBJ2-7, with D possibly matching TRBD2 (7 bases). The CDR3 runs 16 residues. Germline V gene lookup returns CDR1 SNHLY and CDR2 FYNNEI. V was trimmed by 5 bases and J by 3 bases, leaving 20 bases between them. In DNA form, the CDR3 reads TGTGCCAGCAGTCCCCCAGGGAGGGGGAGGCTCTACGAGCAGTACTTC. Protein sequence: CASSPPGRGRLYEQYF.

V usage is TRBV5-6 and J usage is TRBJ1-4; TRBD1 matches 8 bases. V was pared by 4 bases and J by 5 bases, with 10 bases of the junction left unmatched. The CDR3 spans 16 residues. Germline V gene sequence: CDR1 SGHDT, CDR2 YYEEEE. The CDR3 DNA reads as TGTGCCAGCAGCATCTTCTCCGGGACAGGAAATGAAAAACTGTTTTTT. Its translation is CASSIFSGTGNEKLFF.

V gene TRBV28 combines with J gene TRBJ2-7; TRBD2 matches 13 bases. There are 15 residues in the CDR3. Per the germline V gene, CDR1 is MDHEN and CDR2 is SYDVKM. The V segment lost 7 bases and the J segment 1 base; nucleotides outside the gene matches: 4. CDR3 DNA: TGTGCCAGCACCCCGACTAGCGGGAGGTCCTACGAGCAGTACTTC. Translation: CASTPTSGRSYEQYF.